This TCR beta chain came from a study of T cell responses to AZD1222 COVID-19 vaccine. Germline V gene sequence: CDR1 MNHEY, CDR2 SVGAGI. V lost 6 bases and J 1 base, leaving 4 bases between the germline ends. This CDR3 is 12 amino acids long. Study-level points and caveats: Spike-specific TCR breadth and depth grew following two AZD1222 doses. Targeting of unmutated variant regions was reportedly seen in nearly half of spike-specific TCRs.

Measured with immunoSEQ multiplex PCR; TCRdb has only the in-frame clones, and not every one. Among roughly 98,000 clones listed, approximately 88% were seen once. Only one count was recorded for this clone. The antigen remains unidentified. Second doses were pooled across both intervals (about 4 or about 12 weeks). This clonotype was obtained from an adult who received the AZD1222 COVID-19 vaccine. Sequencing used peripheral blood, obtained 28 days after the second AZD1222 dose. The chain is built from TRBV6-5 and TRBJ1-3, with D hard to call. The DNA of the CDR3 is TGTGCCAGCAGGGGTTCTGGAAACACCATATATTTT. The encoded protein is CASRGSGNTIYF.